This passage covers 12 T cell receptor beta chains from one sample sequenced in a study of T cell responses to AZD1222 COVID-19 vaccine. The table came from immunoSEQ multiplex PCR; TCRdb's copy has only in-frame clones and leaves some out. The sample yields roughly 120,000 clones, approximately 85% seen once. The sequencing used peripheral blood, collected on day 0 of AZD1222 vaccination. These receptor sequences come from an adult in good health.

The chain has TRBV5-8 and TRBJ1-2; weak D call: TRBD1 (6 bases). This CDR3 region has 13 residues. V was trimmed by 0 bases and J by 6 bases, leaving 9 bases between them. CDR1 SGHTS and CDR2 YDEGEE come from the germline V gene. The CDR3 DNA is TGTGCCAGCAGCTTGGTAACAGGGAATGGCTACACCTTC. Translation: CASSLVTGNGYTF.

This chain connects TRBV11-2 to TRBJ1-5; the D gene is possibly TRBD1 (5 bases). This CDR3 has 15 residues. V lost 5 bases and J lost 2, with 13 bases in between. Germline V gene lookup returns CDR1 SGHAT and CDR2 FQNNGV. The CDR3 spells CASSLQAVGNQPQHF. The CDR3 DNA sequence: TGTGCCAGCAGCCTACAGGCGGTGGGCAATCAGCCCCAGCATTTT.

This sequence joins TRBV5-8 and TRBJ2-3, with unresolved D. V was pared by 4 bases and J by 6 bases, with 9 bases between. Germline CDR1 SGHTS, CDR2 YDEGEE. The CDR3 has 12 residues. The chain's CDR3 is CASSPLVDTQYF. The CDR3 DNA is TGTGCCAGCAGCCCTCTGGTGGATACGCAGTATTTT.

The chain combines TRBV5-4 with TRBJ2-2; weak D call: TRBD2 (5 bases). This CDR3 contains 17 residues. V lost 0 bases and J 7 bases, leaving 19 bases between the germline ends. Per the germline V gene, CDR1 is SGHNT and CDR2 is YYREEE (reference sequence). CDR3 sequence (DNA): TGTGCCAGCAGCTTGGGAGGGCGGGTTCTAACTGGCGGGGAGCTGTTTTTT. It codes for CASSLGGRVLTGGELFF.

Only one count was recorded for this clone. This chain uses TRBV4-1 with TRBJ1-1; 7 bases align to TRBD1. V shed 4 bases, J shed 1 base, and the junction held 3 bases outside the gene matches. CDR1 MGHRA and CDR2 YSYEKL come from the germline V gene. This CDR3 comprises 14 residues. In DNA form, the CDR3 reads TGCGCCAGCAGCCTGACAGGGAAGAACACTGAAGCTTTCTTT. It codes for CASSLTGKNTEAFF.

DNA of the CDR3: TGTGCCAGCAGCTTGACTCCAATCGGCTACGAGCAGTACTTC. This codes for CASSLTPIGYEQYF. The chain couples TRBV11-2 to TRBJ2-7; no definite D call. Trimming cost V 3 bases and J 3 bases, with 12 bases left between them. The CDR3 sequence is 14 residues long. From germline, CDR1 is SGHAT and CDR2 FQNNGV.

The chain couples TRBV30 to TRBJ1-2, with 8 nucleotides matching TRBD1. Trimming cost V 2 bases and J 7 bases; bases outside gene matches: 3. The CDR3 extends over 12 amino acids. CDR1 is GTSNPN, CDR2 SVGIG, per germline (reference sequence). Here the CDR3 reads CAWSPQGVGYTF. CDR3 sequence (DNA): TGTGCCTGGAGTCCACAGGGGGTTGGCTACACCTTC.

This sequence joins TRBV4-2 and TRBJ1-5; D possibly corresponds to TRBD1 (5 bases). This CDR3 region has 15 residues. The germline CDR1 and CDR2 sequences are LGHNA and YNFKEQ. V was clipped by 0 bases and J by 7 bases, with 13 bases between them. The CDR3: CASSQDQGTGQPQHF. DNA of the CDR3: TGTGCCAGCAGCCAAGATCAGGGTACGGGGCAGCCCCAGCATTTT.

This chain joins TRBV23-1 and TRBJ2-1, with a tentative D call TRBD1 (6 bases). TRBV23-1 carries the ORF label, with uncertain function. The CDR3 runs to 17 residues. Trimming left V 0 bases short and J 2 bases short, with 14 bases between. The CDR3 bases are TGCGCCAGCAGTCAATCGCCCCCGACAGGAGCCTACAATGAGCAGTTCTTC. Protein product: CASSQSPPTGAYNEQFF.

This sequence joins TRBV18 and TRBJ2-3; weak D call: TRBD2 (5 bases). The CDR3 contains 16 residues. V was pared by 2 bases and J by 3 bases, with 15 bases between. Germline CDR1 is KGHSH and CDR2 is LQKENI. As DNA, the CDR3 is TGTGCCAGCTCACCAATCCCTAGCAGTTCGACAGATACGCAGTATTTT. It is translated as CASSPIPSSSTDTQYF.

This clone was seen just once. The chain has TRBV4-1 and TRBJ1-2, with D uncertain. The CDR3 runs to 16 residues. Germline CDR1 MGHRA, CDR2 YSYEKL. Deletions cut 0 bases from V and 7 bases from J, with 18 bases between. The chain's CDR3 is CASSQDRPLLRAGYTF. The CDR3 DNA reads as TGCGCCAGCAGCCAAGATAGGCCACTTCTGAGGGCTGGCTACACCTTC.

The chain combines TRBV7-2 with TRBJ2-1, with TRBD1 identical over 11 bases. The CDR3 spans 16 residues. Losses at the gene ends were 4 bases for V and 9 bases for J; bases not matched to a gene: 11. CDR1 and CDR2 (germline): SGHTA, FQGNSA. CDR3 amino acids: CASSSQTGTGGVEQFF. The CDR3 DNA reads as TGTGCCAGCAGCTCTCAAACCGGGACAGGGGGTGTTGAGCAGTTCTTC.